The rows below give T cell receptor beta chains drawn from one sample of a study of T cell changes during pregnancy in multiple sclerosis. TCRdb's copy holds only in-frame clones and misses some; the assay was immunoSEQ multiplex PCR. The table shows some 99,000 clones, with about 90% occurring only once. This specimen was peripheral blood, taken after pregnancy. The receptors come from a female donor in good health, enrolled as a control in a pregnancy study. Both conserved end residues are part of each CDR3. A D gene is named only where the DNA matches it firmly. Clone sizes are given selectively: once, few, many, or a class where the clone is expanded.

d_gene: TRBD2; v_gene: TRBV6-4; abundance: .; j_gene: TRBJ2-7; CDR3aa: CARPSKAGDQYEQYF; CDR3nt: TGTGCCAGACCAAGTAAGGCGGGAGATCAGTACGAGCAGTACTTC
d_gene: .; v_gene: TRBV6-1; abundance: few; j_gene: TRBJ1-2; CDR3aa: CASSDRQGPLLNYGYTF; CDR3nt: TGTGCCAGCAGTGATCGGCAGGGTCCCCTTCTAAACTATGGCTACACCTTC
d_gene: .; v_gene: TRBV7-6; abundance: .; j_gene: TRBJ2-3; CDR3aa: CASTGTSTDTQYF; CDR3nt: TGTGCCAGCACCGGGACTAGCACAGATACGCAGTATTTT
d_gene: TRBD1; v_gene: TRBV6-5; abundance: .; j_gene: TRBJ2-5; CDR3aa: CASRDTGGFRETQYF; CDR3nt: TGTGCCAGCAGGGATACAGGGGGCTTTCGGGAGACCCAGTACTTC
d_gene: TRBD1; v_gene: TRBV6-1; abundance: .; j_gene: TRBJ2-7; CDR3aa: CASKSGQETYEQYF; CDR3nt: TGTGCCAGCAAATCGGGACAGGAGACCTACGAGCAGTACTTC
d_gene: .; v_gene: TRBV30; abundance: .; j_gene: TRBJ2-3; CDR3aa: CAWSVGARSTDTQYF; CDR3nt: TGTGCCTGGAGTGTGGGGGCGAGGAGCACAGATACGCAGTATTTT
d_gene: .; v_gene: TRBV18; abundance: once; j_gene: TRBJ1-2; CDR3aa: CASSPPNPYGYTF; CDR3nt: TGTGCCAGCTCACCCCCTAATCCCTATGGCTACACCTTC
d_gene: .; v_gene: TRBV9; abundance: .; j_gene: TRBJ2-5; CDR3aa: CASSVGGGPETQYF; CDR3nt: TGTGCCAGCAGCGTAGGGGGGGGGCCAGAGACCCAGTACTTC
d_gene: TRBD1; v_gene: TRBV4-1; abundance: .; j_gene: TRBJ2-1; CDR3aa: CASSQDRGPAYNEQFF; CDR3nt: TGCGCCAGCAGCCAGGACAGGGGGCCGGCCTACAATGAGCAGTTCTTC
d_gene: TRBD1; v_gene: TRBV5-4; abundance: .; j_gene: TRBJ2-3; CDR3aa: CASSWDSGTDTQYF; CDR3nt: TGTGCCAGCAGCTGGGACAGCGGCACAGATACGCAGTATTTT
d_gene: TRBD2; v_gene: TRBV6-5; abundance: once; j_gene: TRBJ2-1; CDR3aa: CASSSGLAGGYNEQFF; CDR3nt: TGTGCCAGCAGTTCCGGACTAGCGGGAGGGTACAATGAGCAGTTCTTC
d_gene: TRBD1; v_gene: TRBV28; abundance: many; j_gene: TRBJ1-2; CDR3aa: CASSAGTGPYGYTF; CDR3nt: TGTGCCAGCAGTGCCGGGACAGGGCCCTATGGCTACACCTTC
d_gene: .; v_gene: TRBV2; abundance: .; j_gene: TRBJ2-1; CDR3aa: CASSGGPPVEQFF; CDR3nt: TGTGCCAGCAGTGGGGGCCCTCCGGTCGAGCAGTTCTTC